The 27 T cell receptor beta chains listed next were all sequenced from one sample in a study of cytomegalovirus exposure and HLA in healthy donors. In the PCR, 60 Vbeta and 13 Jbeta primers were used. Only in-frame clones appear in the TCRdb table, and some are missing; sequencing was by immunoSEQ multiplex PCR. The top ten clones hold around 2.2% of a sample with 150,000 to 200,000 clones, about 72% of them seen once. The sample comprised PBMCs. All receptors come from a man aged 45-60 years in good health and CMV-seropositive.

The V call is TRBV5-4, the J call TRBJ2-4, with 7 bases aligning to TRBD1. The CDR3 is 16 amino acids. With V trimmed by 1 base and J by 4 bases, 8 bases remained unmatched. The germline V gene has CDR1 SGHNT and CDR2 YYREEE (reference sequence). The CDR3 loop reads CASSLPGGIGKNIQYF. CDR3 in DNA: TGTGCCAGCAGCTTGCCAGGGGGAATAGGTAAAAACATTCAGTACTTC.

This chain joins TRBV11-2 and TRBJ2-4; 10 nucleotides match TRBD2. From germline, CDR1 is SGHAT and CDR2 FQNNGV. V lost 6 bases to trimming and J lost 13 bases; unmatched junction nucleotides: 9. This CDR3 contains 13 residues. The CDR3, as DNA: TGTGCCAGCAGTCGAGCGGGGGGGGGCCCACAGTACTTC. As protein: CASSRAGGGPQYF.

The chain links TRBV7-3 to TRBJ1-1; TRBD1 aligns across 9 bases. This CDR3 region has 15 residues. Looked up from germline, CDR1 is SGHTA and CDR2 is FQGTGA. J gave up 6 bases and V 5 bases, and 10 bases lay outside the gene matches. The CDR3 sequence is CASSDSGTGRSEAFF. CDR3 nucleotide sequence: TGTGCCAGCAGCGACTCCGGGACAGGGAGATCTGAAGCTTTCTTT.

This sequence joins TRBV7-2 and TRBJ2-7, with D perhaps TRBD2 (7 bases). Germline CDR1 and CDR2: SGHTA and FQGNSA. Trimming took off 5 bases at V and 6 bases at J, with 17 bases between the two ends. The CDR3 runs to 14 residues. CDR3 in DNA: TGTGCCAGCAGCCCCTGGGGGGGGGCGGGCGAGCAGTACTTC. It translates to CASSPWGGAGEQYF.

The chain recombines TRBV6-5 with TRBJ2-3; TRBD1 agrees at 9 bases. The CDR3 contains 15 residues. V gave up 7 bases and J gave up 3 bases; unmatched junction bases: 8. In germline, CDR1 is MNHEY, CDR2 SVGAGI. Here the CDR3 reads CASKLWGQGTDTQYF. In DNA, the CDR3 is TGTGCCAGCAAGTTGTGGGGACAGGGAACAGATACGCAGTATTTT.

The chain joins TRBV19 to TRBJ1-3; possible D gene TRBD1, 5 bases. From germline, CDR1 is LNHDA and CDR2 SQIVND (reference sequence). This CDR3 is built from 16 residues. Deletions cut 6 bases from V and 3 bases from J, with 18 bases between. The CDR3 DNA sequence: TGTGCCAGTAGGACCTTACGGGACTTAGGTGGAAACACCATATATTTT. It is translated as CASRTLRDLGGNTIYF.

Note on this clone: The junction shows a germline mismatch at one end, possibly a read error. V is TRBV7-7 and J is TRBJ2-2, with TRBD1 matching over 10 bases. The CDR3 runs 15 residues. Germline V gives CDR1 SSHAT, CDR2 FNYEAQ (reference sequence). The CDR3, as DNA: TGTGCTAGCAGCTTGGGACAGGGGAGACACGGGGAGCTGTTTTTT. Amino acid sequence: CASSLGQGRHGELFF.

The chain uses TRBV6-9 and TRBJ2-7, with 10 nucleotides matching TRBD1. Germline values: CDR1 MNHGY, CDR2 SVAAGI. J was trimmed by 3 bases and V by 5 bases; bases with no gene match: 7. The CDR3 runs to 15 residues. The CDR3 sequence: CASSPKGDRGYEQYF. The CDR3 nucleotides read TGTGCCAGCAGTCCCAAAGGGGACAGGGGCTACGAGCAGTACTTC.

This chain connects TRBV11-3 to TRBJ1-1; tentative D call: TRBD1 (5 bases). The germline gives CDR1 SGHNT, CDR2 YENEEA. The CDR3 runs 14 residues. Trimming removed 5 bases at V and 5 bases at J, with 15 bases between. The CDR3 sequence is CASSPGGDGTEAFF. CDR3 bases: TGTGCCAGCAGCCCCGGGGGAGACGGGACTGAAGCTTTCTTT.

This sequence joins TRBV27 and TRBJ2-1; 7 bases agree with TRBD1. Germline-derived CDR1 and CDR2 are MNHEY and SMNVEV (reference sequence). CDR3 length: 12 amino acids. J gave up 7 bases and V 3 bases, and 0 bases lay outside the gene matches. This chain's CDR3 is CASSLTGNEQFF. CDR3 coding DNA: TGTGCCAGCAGTTTGACAGGGAATGAGCAGTTCTTC.

The J gene is TRBJ2-2, the V gene TRBV7-9; 16 bases are a match to TRBD2. Germline assignment: CDR1 SEHNR and CDR2 FQNEAQ (reference sequence). V was clipped by 5 bases and J by 4 bases; unmatched bases: 7. There are 18 residues in the CDR3. CDR3 sequence (DNA): TGTGCCAGCAGCCCGCCGGGACTAGCGGGGGGGCTCACCGGGGAGCTGTTTTTT. Translating it yields CASSPPGLAGGLTGELFF.

V is TRBV5-6 and J is TRBJ1-5, with D uncertain. CDR1 and CDR2 (germline): SGHDT, YYEEEE. The CDR3 covers 18 residues. V was pared by 2 bases and J by 2 bases, with 20 bases between. CDR3 coding DNA: TGTGCCAGCAGCTTCGGGAAAATGGAAATGGAAGGCAATCAGCCCCAGCATTTT. Amino acid sequence: CASSFGKMEMEGNQPQHF.

The table lists this clone with a count of one. The gene calls are TRBV5-8 and TRBJ1-2; a weak D match, TRBD1 (5 bases). This CDR3 comprises 14 residues. The germline gives CDR1 SGHTS, CDR2 YDEGEE. Trimming shortened V by 0 bases and J by 2 bases, and 8 bases separated the two germline ends. CDR3: CASSLGGLNYGYTF. For the CDR3, the DNA is TGTGCCAGCAGCTTGGGGGGCCTGAACTATGGCTACACCTTC.

The chain combines TRBV5-1 with TRBJ2-5; TRBD1 matches 9 bases. The DNA end is more similar to TRBJ2-7, so the J call may be wrong. The CDR3 runs 14 residues. Germline assignment: CDR1 SGHRS and CDR2 YFSETQ. In DNA form, the CDR3 reads TGCGCCAGCAGTTTTGACAGGGGGATCCACGAGCAGTACTTC. Translated, it gives CASSFDRGIHEQYF.

This rearrangement joins TRBV9 to TRBJ1-5, with 7 bases lining up with TRBD1. CDR3 length: 15 residues. Trimming took 4 bases from V and 1 from J; bases not matched to a gene: 5. Germline CDR1 is SGDLS and CDR2 is YYNGEE. The CDR3 DNA reads as TGTGCCAGCAGCCCTCAGGGACAGAGCAATCAGCCCCAGCATTTT. Residues: CASSPQGQSNQPQHF.

This clone has a handful of counts. This chain uses TRBV5-6 with TRBJ2-5, with D hard to call. From germline, CDR1 is SGHDT and CDR2 YYEEEE. The CDR3 is 12 amino acids. V lost 1 base and J 5 bases, leaving 6 bases between the germline ends. Here the CDR3 reads CASSLSRETQYF. The CDR3 region has the DNA TGTGCCAGCAGCTTGAGTCGGGAGACCCAGTACTTC.

This clone was counted a few times. This chain joins TRBV19 and TRBJ2-2; 14 bases fit TRBD2. CDR1 is LNHDA and CDR2 is SQIVND in the germline V gene (reference sequence). The CDR3 spans 18 residues. Trimming removed 6 bases from V and 4 bases from J; junction bases left unmatched: 10. CDR3 sequence: CASSRPGLAGAGTGELFF. For the CDR3, the DNA is TGTGCCAGTAGCCGGCCGGGACTAGCGGGGGCGGGCACCGGGGAGCTGTTTTTT.

The chain couples TRBV6-1 to TRBJ1-5; D is possibly TRBD1 (5 bases). Germline V gene lookup returns CDR1 MNHNS and CDR2 SASEGT. This CDR3 spans 15 amino acids. Trimming stripped 0 bases from V and 5 bases from J, with 11 bases between. CDR3 amino acids: CASSEARGSYQPQHF. Written as DNA, the CDR3 is TGTGCCAGCAGTGAAGCACGGGGGAGCTATCAGCCCCAGCATTTT.

The chain employs TRBV15 and TRBJ1-5; 9 bases are shared with TRBD1. The trim removed 3 bases at V and 7 bases at J, leaving 4 bases unmatched. Germline CDR1 and CDR2: LNHNV and YYDKDF (reference sequence). The CDR3 totals 14 residues. The CDR3 loop is CATSRTGGGQPQHF. CDR3 bases: TGTGCCACCAGCAGGACAGGGGGTGGCCAGCCCCAGCATTTT.

A few counts support this clone. This chain connects TRBV5-1 to TRBJ2-5; 11 bases are a match to TRBD1. The CDR3 sequence is 16 residues long. Losses at the gene ends were 7 bases for V and 5 bases for J; bases not matched to a gene: 13. Germline CDR1 reads SGHRS; CDR2 reads YFSETQ. For the CDR3, the DNA is TGCGCCAGCGATGGAGGACAGGGGGCGCTTGGGGAGACCCAGTACTTC. It translates to CASDGGQGALGETQYF.

This chain's CDR3 is CASTVTGLSSYNSPLHF. DNA of the CDR3: TGTGCCAGCACCGTGACAGGGTTAAGCTCCTATAATTCACCCCTCCACTTT. The chain has TRBV5-6 and TRBJ1-6; TRBD1 agrees at 7 bases. From germline, CDR1 is SGHDT and CDR2 YYEEEE. V gave up 6 bases and J gave up 0 bases; unmatched junction bases: 9. The length of the CDR3 is 17 residues. The entire variable domain, with the rest obtained from reference TRBV5-6 and TRBJ1-6, is as follows: DAGVTQSPTHLIKTRGQQVTLRCSPKSGHDTVSWYQQALGQGPQFIFQYYEEEERQRGNFPDRFSGHQFPNYSSELNVNALLLGDSALYLCASTVTGLSSYNSPLHFGNGTRLTVT.

This clone was counted a few times. The V gene is TRBV5-1, the J gene TRBJ1-6, with TRBD1 matching over 10 bases. This CDR3 has 14 residues. J gave up 11 bases and V 0 bases, and 2 bases lay outside the gene matches. Per the germline V gene, CDR1 is SGHRS and CDR2 is YFSETQ. CDR3 sequence reads: CASSLEGQGTPLHF. The CDR3 DNA follows: TGCGCCAGCAGCTTGGAGGGACAGGGGACACCCCTCCACTTT.

The gene calls are TRBV6-1 and TRBJ2-5, with D tentatively TRBD1 (6 bases). Trimming stripped 5 bases from V and 6 bases from J, with 13 bases between. The CDR3 sequence is 13 residues long. The germline V gene encodes CDR1 MNHNS and CDR2 SASEGT. The CDR3 loop is CASSFSQGQTQYF. CDR3 DNA: TGTGCCAGCAGTTTTTCGCAGGGGCAGACCCAGTACTTC.

This clone was seen more than once but under ten times. V usage is TRBV5-1 and J usage is TRBJ1-2; 7 bases align to TRBD1. There are 16 residues in the CDR3. The V gene end was trimmed by 4 bases and the J gene end by 4 bases; junction bases not matched to a gene: 13. CDR1 and CDR2 from the germline V gene are SGHRS and YFSETQ. The CDR3, as DNA: TGCGCCAGCAGCAAGGGACAGCCAGAAAAACTCTATGGCTACACCTTC. Protein sequence: CASSKGQPEKLYGYTF.

J is TRBJ1-4 and V is TRBV5-1; 11 bases are shared with TRBD1. With 4 bases clipped from V and 6 bases from J, the junction kept 5 bases outside the gene matches. Germline lookup yields CDR1 SGHRS and CDR2 YFSETQ. The CDR3 has 15 amino acids. CDR3 DNA: TGCGCCAGCAGCCCGGGGGACAGGGGGGATGAAAAACTGTTTTTT. Translated: CASSPGDRGDEKLFF.

The rearrangement links TRBV11-3 to TRBJ2-5; unclear D gene. CDR3 size: 12 residues. Per germline, CDR1 SGHNT and CDR2 YENEEA. V dropped 2 bases and J dropped 3 bases, with 4 bases sitting between them. For the CDR3, the DNA is TGTGCCAGCAGCTTACAGGAAGAGACCCAGTACTTC. This codes for CASSLQEETQYF.

This clone was detected only once. The genes are TRBV4-1 and TRBJ1-4; D is possibly TRBD1 (5 bases). This CDR3 has 17 residues. Germline CDR1 reads MGHRA; CDR2 reads YSYEKL. Trimming stripped 3 bases from V and 3 bases from J, with 17 bases between. The CDR3 here is CASSQQPYTGANEKLFF. CDR3 bases: TGCGCCAGCAGCCAGCAACCGTACACGGGGGCTAATGAAAAACTGTTTTTT.